A selection of T cell receptor beta chains follows, all from one sample in a study of cytomegalovirus exposure and HLA in healthy donors. TCRdb keeps only in-frame clones here, not all; method: immunoSEQ multiplex PCR. The sample records some 150,000 clones, around 86% being singletons. The sample was PBMCs. All receptors derive from a female donor in good health and CMV-seronegative. The CDR3 runs from the conserved cysteine through the conserved F or W. The order of the fields is V gene, D gene, J gene, CDR3 length, clone size, CDR3 DNA, CDR3 protein. A D gene is named only where the DNA matches it firmly. Size values are once, few and many counts, or a class for expanded clones, and some rows have none.

V: TRBV28; D: TRBD1; J: TRBJ1-1; length: 14; size: NA; DNA: TGTGCCAGCAGTTCCCCGACAGGGCTTCTAGAAGCTTTCTTT; CDR3: CASSSPTGLLEAFF
V: TRBV27; D: NA; J: TRBJ2-1; length: 16; size: NA; DNA: TGTGCCAGCAGTCCGGCAGCGGCACTCCCTACCAATGAGCAGTTCTTC; CDR3: CASSPAAALPTNEQFF
V: TRBV4-1; D: NA; J: TRBJ1-5; length: 14; size: NA; DNA: TGCGCCAGCAGCCAACGGCAGGTTTCCCAGCCCCAGCATTTT; CDR3: CASSQRQVSQPQHF
V: TRBV5-4; D: TRBD1; J: TRBJ2-3; length: 16; size: NA; DNA: TGTGCCAGCAGCCCCGGGACAGGGGGCCTCACAGATACGCAGTATTTT; CDR3: CASSPGTGGLTDTQYF
V: TRBV12-5; D: TRBD1; J: TRBJ1-1; length: 15; size: NA; DNA: TGTGCTAGTGGTCTAAACACAGGGGGCCGCACTGAAGCTTTCTTT; CDR3: CASGLNTGGRTEAFF
V: TRBV5-6; D: TRBD2; J: TRBJ2-1; length: 16; size: NA; DNA: TGTGCCAGCAGCTCTCTAGCGGGAGCGGTTCACAATGAGCAGTTCTTC; CDR3: CASSSLAGAVHNEQFF
V: TRBV29-1; D: NA; J: TRBJ2-1; length: 16; size: NA; DNA: TGCAGCGTTGAAGGTGCGGAAGCGATACCCTACAATGAGCAGTTCTTC; CDR3: CSVEGAEAIPYNEQFF
V: TRBV4-1; D: NA; J: TRBJ1-1; length: 14; size: NA; DNA: TGCGCCAGCAGTCCTGGACAGTTGAACACTGAAGCTTTCTTT; CDR3: CASSPGQLNTEAFF
V: TRBV5-1; D: TRBD1; J: TRBJ2-7; length: 13; size: NA; DNA: TGCGCCAGCTCACAGGGACAGAACTACGAGCAGTACTTC; CDR3: CASSQGQNYEQYF
V: TRBV10-1; D: NA; J: TRBJ2-7; length: 12; size: once; DNA: TGCGCCACCCGTCCAGGGGTTTACGAGCAGTACTTC; CDR3: CATRPGVYEQYF
V: TRBV7-2; D: TRBD2; J: TRBJ2-7; length: 15; size: NA; DNA: TGTGCCAGCAGCTTAGGGACTAGCGGGAGGGACGAGCAGTACTTC; CDR3: CASSLGTSGRDEQYF
V: TRBV28; D: TRBD2; J: TRBJ2-7; length: 17; size: NA; DNA: TGTGCCAGCTCAAATTACCCCGGGGGGGGTAGCTCCTACGAGCAGTACTTC; CDR3: CASSNYPGGGSSYEQYF
V: TRBV27; D: TRBD1; J: TRBJ1-5; length: 18; size: few; DNA: TGTGCCAGCAGCCCACCCGGGACAGGGGGCATCGTACATCAGCCCCAGCATTTT; CDR3: CASSPPGTGGIVHQPQHF
V: TRBV4-1; D: NA; J: TRBJ1-1; length: 17; size: few; DNA: TGCGCCAGCAGCCAAGGATGGGGCCCTGGGTTGAACACTGAAGCTTTCTTT; CDR3: CASSQGWGPGLNTEAFF
V: TRBV28; D: NA; J: TRBJ1-2; length: 12; size: NA; DNA: TGTGCCAGCATCGGGGGGCTGAGAGGCTACACCTTC; CDR3: CASIGGLRGYTF
V: TRBV15; D: NA; J: TRBJ2-5; length: 15; size: NA; DNA: TGTGCCACCAGCAGAGACAGGGGCGACCAAGAGACCCAGTACTTC; CDR3: CATSRDRGDQETQYF
V: TRBV6-1; D: TRBD2; J: TRBJ2-3; length: 17; size: NA; DNA: TGTGCCAGCAGTGAGGACCGGACTAGCGGGTTCACAGATACGCAGTATTTT; CDR3: CASSEDRTSGFTDTQYF
V: TRBV11-2; D: NA; J: TRBJ2-6; length: 17; size: NA; DNA: TGTGCCAGCAGCTTATGGACCAGGGGAACTGGGGCCAACGTCCTGACTTTC; CDR3: CASSLWTRGTGANVLTF
V: TRBV30; D: TRBD1; J: TRBJ1-4; length: 12; size: NA; DNA: TGTGCCTGGGGCCAGACAGGGTCACGGCTGTTTTTT; CDR3: CAWGQTGSRLFF
V: TRBV4-1; D: TRBD1; J: TRBJ2-5; length: 16; size: NA; DNA: TGCGCCAGCAGCCAAAATCCTACAGGGGGCGGTGAGACCCAGTACTTC; CDR3: CASSQNPTGGGETQYF
V: TRBV6-5; D: NA; J: TRBJ1-1; length: 13; size: NA; DNA: TGTGCCAGCAAACCACAAGATAACACTGAAGCTTTCTTT; CDR3: CASKPQDNTEAFF
V: TRBV6-1; D: NA; J: TRBJ2-1; length: 15; size: few; DNA: TGTGCCAGCAGTGAGACCGTGGGAGTGGGCAATGAGCAGTTCTTC; CDR3: CASSETVGVGNEQFF
V: TRBV28; D: NA; J: TRBJ1-1; length: 14; size: NA; DNA: TGTGCCAGCACCTCCACAGGGTTGAACACTGAAGCTTTCTTT; CDR3: CASTSTGLNTEAFF
V: TRBV7-9; D: TRBD1; J: TRBJ2-2; length: 14; size: NA; DNA: TGTGCCATCCCTTTCGGGACAGAAACCGGGGAGCTGTTTTTT; CDR3: CAIPFGTETGELFF
V: TRBV28; D: NA; J: TRBJ2-7; length: 14; size: NA; DNA: TGTGCCAGCAGGGGCAGGGAAGGCTCCTACGAGCAGTACTTC; CDR3: CASRGREGSYEQYF
V: TRBV29-1; D: TRBD2; J: TRBJ2-5; length: 13; size: once; DNA: TGCAGCGTCGGACTAGCGGGGCAAGAGACCCAGTACTTC; CDR3: CSVGLAGQETQYF
V: TRBV6-1; D: NA; J: TRBJ2-7; length: 13; size: NA; DNA: TGTGCCAGCAGTGAACCGGGACTTTACGAGCAGTACTTC; CDR3: CASSEPGLYEQYF
V: TRBV4-1; D: TRBD2; J: TRBJ2-5; length: 16; size: NA; DNA: TGCGCCAGCAGCCAAAGAAGCGGGAGGGCCGAAGAGACCCAGTACTTC; CDR3: CASSQRSGRAEETQYF
V: TRBV27; D: NA; J: TRBJ2-1; length: 12; size: NA; DNA: TGTGCCAGCAGCAATAACAGGGATGAGCAGTTCTTC; CDR3: CASSNNRDEQFF
V: TRBV7-9; D: TRBD1; J: TRBJ2-7; length: 14; size: NA; DNA: TGTGCCAGCACCAGACAGGGGGCCAACTACGAGCAGTACTTC; CDR3: CASTRQGANYEQYF
V: TRBV5-6; D: NA; J: TRBJ1-1; length: 16; size: NA; DNA: TGTGCCAGCAGCTTGGAGAGGGAAACACGGTACACTGAAGCTTTCTTT; CDR3: CASSLERETRYTEAFF
V: TRBV7-3; D: TRBD1; J: TRBJ2-4; length: 13; size: NA; DNA: TGTGCCAGCAGCTTAGGACAGGGCGGGATTCAGTACTTC; CDR3: CASSLGQGGIQYF
V: TRBV27; D: TRBD2; J: TRBJ2-1; length: 15; size: NA; DNA: TGTGCCAGCAGATTCGGGAGGAGGTCCTACAATGAGCAGTTCTTC; CDR3: CASRFGRRSYNEQFF
V: TRBV6-6; D: NA; J: TRBJ2-5; length: 13; size: NA; DNA: TGTGCCAGCAGTTCACAGGGCAGGGAGACCCAGTACTTC; CDR3: CASSSQGRETQYF
V: TRBV27; D: NA; J: TRBJ2-1; length: 15; size: NA; DNA: TGTGCCAGCAGTTTCTTAGGACTGGGAAACAATGAGCAGTTCTTC; CDR3: CASSFLGLGNNEQFF
V: TRBV25-1; D: TRBD2; J: TRBJ2-5; length: 16; size: NA; DNA: TGTGCCAGCAGTTGGGTCTCGGGGACTAGCGTAGAGACCCAGTACTTC; CDR3: CASSWVSGTSVETQYF
V: TRBV5-1; D: TRBD2; J: TRBJ2-7; length: 17; size: few; DNA: TGCGCCAGCAGCTTGCCCCAGGGGACTAGCGGGAGCCACGAGCAGTACTTC; CDR3: CASSLPQGTSGSHEQYF
V: TRBV7-3; D: NA; J: TRBJ1-2; length: 13; size: NA; DNA: TGTGCCAGCAGCTTAAATGGCGGGCTTGGCTACACCTTC; CDR3: CASSLNGGLGYTF
V: TRBV10-3; D: NA; J: TRBJ2-1; length: 15; size: NA; DNA: TGTGCCACCTGTAGCGGCGAGATGTGGGCGAATGAGCAGTTCTTC; CDR3: CATCSGEMWANEQFF
V: TRBV9; D: NA; J: TRBJ2-3; length: 13; size: few; DNA: TGTGCCAGCAGCGACATTCGCACAGATACGCAGTATTTT; CDR3: CASSDIRTDTQYF
V: TRBV6-6; D: NA; J: TRBJ2-5; length: 16; size: NA; DNA: TGTGCCAGCAGTTACAATGTGGGAGGTTCGCAAGAGACCCAGTACTTC; CDR3: CASSYNVGGSQETQYF
V: TRBV2; D: NA; J: TRBJ2-1; length: 17; size: once; DNA: TGTGCCAGCAGTGAGTGGGCGACCCCATCATACTACAATGAGCAGTTCTTC; CDR3: CASSEWATPSYYNEQFF
V: TRBV29-1; D: NA; J: TRBJ1-4; length: 11; size: NA; DNA: TGCAGCGCCAGAACTAATGAAAAACTGTTTTTT; CDR3: CSARTNEKLFF
V: TRBV5-1; D: NA; J: TRBJ1-2; length: 15; size: once; DNA: TGCGCCAGCAGCCCGATCGGACAGAAGGGTAATGGCTACACCTTC; CDR3: CASSPIGQKGNGYTF
V: TRBV28; D: NA; J: TRBJ1-1; length: 12; size: NA; DNA: TGTGCCAGCAGTTTAAGGGGATTGGAAGCTTTCTTT; CDR3: CASSLRGLEAFF
V: TRBV4-2; D: TRBD2; J: TRBJ2-3; length: 15; size: NA; DNA: TGTGCCAGCAGCCAAAAGGCGGGGGACGGGGATACGCAGTATTTT; CDR3: CASSQKAGDGDTQYF
V: TRBV13; D: NA; J: TRBJ1-1; length: 13; size: few; DNA: TGTGCCAGCAGCCCCCCCTTGAACACTGAAGCTTTCTTT; CDR3: CASSPPLNTEAFF
V: TRBV28; D: NA; J: TRBJ2-7; length: 15; size: once; DNA: TGTGCCAGCAGCGACGAGGAGGGAGGTTTGGGGGAGCAGTACTTC; CDR3: CASSDEEGGLGEQYF
V: TRBV6-4; D: NA; J: TRBJ1-1; length: 11; size: NA; DNA: TGTGCCAGCAGTGACAGGGGGGGAGCTTTCTTT; CDR3: CASSDRGGAFF
V: TRBV7-9; D: NA; J: TRBJ2-7; length: 11; size: NA; DNA: TGTGCCAGCAGCTTTGGAGTCGAGCAGTACTTC; CDR3: CASSFGVEQYF
V: TRBV2; D: TRBD2; J: TRBJ2-3; length: 15; size: few; DNA: TGTGCCAGCAGTGGGGGACTAGCGGTCATAGATACGCAGTATTTT; CDR3: CASSGGLAVIDTQYF
V: TRBV4-2; D: NA; J: TRBJ2-7; length: 16; size: NA; DNA: TGTGCCAGCAGCCAAGATCTGTTTGGCGGGATCTACGAGCAGTACTTC; CDR3: CASSQDLFGGIYEQYF